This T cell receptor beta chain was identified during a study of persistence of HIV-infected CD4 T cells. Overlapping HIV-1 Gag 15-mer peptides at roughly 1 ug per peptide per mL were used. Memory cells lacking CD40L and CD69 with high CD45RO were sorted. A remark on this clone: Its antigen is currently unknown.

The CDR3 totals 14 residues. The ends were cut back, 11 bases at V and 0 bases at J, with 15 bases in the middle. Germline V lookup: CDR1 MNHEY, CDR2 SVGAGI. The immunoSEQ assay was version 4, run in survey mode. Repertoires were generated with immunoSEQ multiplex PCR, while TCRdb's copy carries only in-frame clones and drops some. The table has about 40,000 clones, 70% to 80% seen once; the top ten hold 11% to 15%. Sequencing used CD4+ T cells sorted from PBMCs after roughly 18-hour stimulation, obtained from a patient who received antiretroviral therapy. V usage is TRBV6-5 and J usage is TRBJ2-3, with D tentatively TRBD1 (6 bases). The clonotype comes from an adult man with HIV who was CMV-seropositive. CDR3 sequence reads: CASSGTPSTDTQYF. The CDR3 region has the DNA TGTGCCTCCTCCGGGACACCTAGCACAGATACGCAGTATTTT.